These T cell receptor beta chains were read from a single sample in a study of metastatic and nonmetastatic thyroid tumors. Via MiXCR, TCRdb re-called the PCR reads. The sample carries about 12,000 clones, roughly a third recorded once. Material for sequencing was tumor tissue. The receptor source for this set is a female donor with papillary thyroid cancer or a benign thyroid nodule (not recorded which). Some clones in this sample may be carry-over from other donors' samples. Each CDR3 is given with its conserved first and last residue.

J,V,CDR3
TRBJ2-2,TRBV6-4,CASSDSETAGELFF
TRBJ2-7,TRBV7-9,CASSFAGGTGEQYF
TRBJ1-6,TRBV20-1,CSARRGGSSYNSPLHF
TRBJ1-6,TRBV27,CASSPGTSNSPLHF
TRBJ2-7,TRBV4-1,CASSPRDTYEQYF
TRBJ2-1,TRBV9,CASSVAIGASRGGIF
TRBJ1-2,TRBV9,CASSVRSTGGVSYTF
TRBJ1-2,TRBV10-2,CASSESDRAVEGYTF
TRBJ2-7,TRBV6-5,CASSYSPEAYEQYF
TRBJ1-1,TRBV11-3,CASSLGGPGAVNTEAFF
TRBJ2-2,TRBV20-1,CSAPSGSTGELFF
TRBJ2-2,TRBV5-4,CASSLARGNPGGLFF
TRBJ1-1,TRBV19,CASSKYMNTEAFF
TRBJ2-1,TRBV7-9,CASSRTGGFGQFF
TRBJ1-2,TRBV9,CASTSQGLAYGYTF
TRBJ1-4,TRBV18,CASSPDPYRENEKLFF
TRBJ2-3,TRBV5-1,CASSFQLVGVADTQYF
TRBJ2-7,TRBV14,CASSQLLAGYEQYF
.,TRBV30,CAWTTHRNQFF
TRBJ2-1,TRBV11-3,CASSPDGRSYNEQFF
TRBJ2-7,TRBV6-1,CASIKCNSIEQYF
TRBJ2-1,TRBV2,CARRERGYNEQFF
TRBJ2-7,TRBV10-3,CAISGEGSSYEQYF
TRBJ1-1,TRBV20-1,CSARGGTFNTEAFF
TRBJ2-7,TRBV5-1,CASSLPSGYGSYEQYF
TRBJ2-1,TRBV7-3,CASSLTGSPYNEQFF
TRBJ2-1,TRBV4-2,CASSQFSGRHGYNEQFF
TRBJ2-7,TRBV28,CASSSSSGKTGGGYEQYF
TRBJ1-1,TRBV6-5,CASSFSGGTTEAFF
TRBJ2-7,TRBV2,CASSEVVGLAGGDSYEQYF
TRBJ2-2,TRBV5-1,CASSSTGRELFF
TRBJ2-7,TRBV28,CASSLHRGRYEQYF
TRBJ1-5,TRBV30,CAWSTDRDDQPQHF
TRBJ2-7,TRBV20-1,CSARDSTELIKQYF
TRBJ1-6,TRBV2,CASSDVGGGYNSPLHF
TRBJ2-1,TRBV11-3,CASSSAQRGLAGQQFF
TRBJ2-6,TRBV7-6,CASSFGTVLSGANVLTF